The clone carrying this T cell receptor beta chain was detected only a few times. Its cognate antigen is unknown. These data belong to a study of response to subunit inactivated influenza vaccine. Study results and caveats: It was the authors' suggestion that each seasonal influenza vaccination recruits few new T cells.

One entry per CDR3 protein results from TCRdb running MiXCR on the RT-PCR reads. Of a few hundred thousand distinct CDR3 sequences listed, 20% to 25% are singletons. This material consisted of PBMCs from blood, taken less than 22 months after vaccination. This clonotype originated in a man between 45 and 75 years old who received an inactivated influenza vaccine.

In nucleotides, the CDR3 is TGCGCCAGCAGCGCTGACACCTTTGCCACTGAAGCTTTCTTT. Protein: CASSADTFATEAFF. The chain combines TRBV5-1 with TRBJ1-1; no definite D call. V dropped 4 bases and J dropped 4 bases, with 14 bases sitting between them. The CDR3 sequence is 14 residues long. The germline V gene encodes CDR1 SGHRS and CDR2 YFSETQ. The whole variable domain, remainder taken from reference TRBV5-1 and TRBJ1-1, is KAGVTQTPRYLIKTRGQQVTLSCSPISGHRSVSWYQQTPGQGLQFLFEYFSETQRNKGNFPGRFSGRQFSNSRSEMNVSTLELGDSALYLCASSADTFATEAFFGQGTRLTVV.